The source of this TCR beta chain is a study of CD8+CD57+ T cells in acquired aplastic anemia. Overall study: Sorted CD4+ and CD8+ cells yielded DNA averaging roughly 3.3 ug.

Germline V lookup: CDR1 SGHRS, CDR2 YFSETQ. V lost 5 bases to trimming and J lost 7 bases; unmatched junction nucleotides: 9. This CDR3 comprises 15 residues. Genomic DNA, the template, was used for profiling of the TCR beta VDJ and CDR3. MiXCR was run by TCRdb on the reads, yielding one entry per CDR3 protein. The top ten clones hold about 15% of a sample with around 190,000 distinct CDR3 sequences, 54% of them seen once. This TCR came from a human donor in good health, serving as a control. The genes are TRBV5-1 and TRBJ1-4; the match to TRBD1 covers 9 bases. Material: sorted CD4+, CD8+, or CD8+CD57+ T cells (not recorded which) from PBMCs. This CDR3 is CASSQPGQGGEKLFF. For the CDR3, the DNA is TGCGCCAGCAGTCAGCCGGGACAGGGAGGTGAAAAACTGTTTTTT.